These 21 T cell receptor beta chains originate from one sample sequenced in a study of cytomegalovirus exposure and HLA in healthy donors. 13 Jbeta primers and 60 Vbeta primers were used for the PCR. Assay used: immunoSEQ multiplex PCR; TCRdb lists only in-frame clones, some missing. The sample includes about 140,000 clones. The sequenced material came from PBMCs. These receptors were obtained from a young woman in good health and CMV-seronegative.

The CDR3, as DNA: TGTGCCAGCAGCGTAGATGGGACAGGGACTAATGAAAAACTGTTTTTT. It translates to CASSVDGTGTNEKLFF. The gene calls are TRBV9 and TRBJ1-4; TRBD1 matches 9 bases. The V segment lost 0 bases and the J segment 2 bases; nucleotides outside the gene matches: 2. The CDR3 runs to 16 residues. Germline V CDR1 and CDR2: SGDLS, YYNGEE.

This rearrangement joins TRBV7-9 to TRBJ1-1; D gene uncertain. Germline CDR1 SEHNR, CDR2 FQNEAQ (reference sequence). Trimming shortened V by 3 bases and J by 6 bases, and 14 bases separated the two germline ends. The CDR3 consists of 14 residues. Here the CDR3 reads CASSFPSGKPEAFF. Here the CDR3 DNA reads TGTGCCAGCAGCTTTCCGTCGGGGAAGCCTGAAGCTTTCTTT.

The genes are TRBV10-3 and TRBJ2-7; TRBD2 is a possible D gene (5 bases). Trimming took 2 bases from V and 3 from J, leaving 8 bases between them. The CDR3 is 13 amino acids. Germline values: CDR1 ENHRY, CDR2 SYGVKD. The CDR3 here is CAISEIRGYEQYF. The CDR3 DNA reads TGTGCCATCAGTGAGATCCGGGGCTACGAGCAGTACTTC.

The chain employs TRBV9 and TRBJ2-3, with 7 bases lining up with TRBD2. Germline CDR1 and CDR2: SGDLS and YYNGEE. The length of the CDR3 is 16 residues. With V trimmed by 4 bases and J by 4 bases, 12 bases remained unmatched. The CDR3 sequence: CASSPWGVTSADTQYF. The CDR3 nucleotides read TGTGCCAGCAGCCCGTGGGGGGTAACTAGCGCAGATACGCAGTATTTT.

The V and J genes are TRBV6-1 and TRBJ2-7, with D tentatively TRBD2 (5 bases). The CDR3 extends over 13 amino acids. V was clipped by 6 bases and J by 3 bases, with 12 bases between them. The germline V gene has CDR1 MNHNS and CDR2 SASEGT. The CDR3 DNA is TGTGCCAGCAGCTTATTGAGGGTCTACGAGCAGTACGTC. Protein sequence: CASSLLRVYEQYV.

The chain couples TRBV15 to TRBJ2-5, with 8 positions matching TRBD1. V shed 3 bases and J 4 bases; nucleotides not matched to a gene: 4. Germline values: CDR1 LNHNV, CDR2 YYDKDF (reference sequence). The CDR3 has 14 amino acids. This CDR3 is CATSRETGVETQYF. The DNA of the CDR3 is TGTGCCACCAGCAGGGAGACAGGGGTAGAGACCCAGTACTTC.

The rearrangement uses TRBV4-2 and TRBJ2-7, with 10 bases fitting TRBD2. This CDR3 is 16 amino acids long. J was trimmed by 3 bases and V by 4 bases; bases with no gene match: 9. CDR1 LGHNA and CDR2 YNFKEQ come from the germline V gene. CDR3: CASSLLGSGRDYEQYV. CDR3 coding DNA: TGTGCCAGCAGCCTCCTTGGCAGCGGGAGGGACTACGAGCAGTACGTC.

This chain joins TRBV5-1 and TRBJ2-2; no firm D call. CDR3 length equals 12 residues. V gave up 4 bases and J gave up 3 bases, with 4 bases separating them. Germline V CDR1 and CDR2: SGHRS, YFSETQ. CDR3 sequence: CASSQDTGELFF. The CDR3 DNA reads TGCGCCAGCAGCCAGGACACCGGGGAGCTGTTTTTT. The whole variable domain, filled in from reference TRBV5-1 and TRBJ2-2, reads KAGVTQTPRYLIKTRGQQVTLSCSPISGHRSVSWYQQTPGQGLQFLFEYFSETQRNKGNFPGRFSGRQFSNSRSEMNVSTLELGDSALYLCASSQDTGELFFGEGSRLTVL.

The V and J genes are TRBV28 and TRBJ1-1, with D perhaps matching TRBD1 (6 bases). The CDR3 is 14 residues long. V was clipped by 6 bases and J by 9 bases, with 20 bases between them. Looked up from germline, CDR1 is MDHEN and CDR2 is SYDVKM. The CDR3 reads CASSQYSGQTKAFF. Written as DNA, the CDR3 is TGTGCCAGCAGCCAATACTCGGGACAAACTAAAGCTTTCTTT.

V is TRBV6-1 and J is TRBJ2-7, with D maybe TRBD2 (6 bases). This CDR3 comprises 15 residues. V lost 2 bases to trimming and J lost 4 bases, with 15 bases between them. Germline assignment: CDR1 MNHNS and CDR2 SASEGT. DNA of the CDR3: TGTGCCAGCAGTGAATGGGGAGGCCCCGAGTACGAGCAGTACGTC. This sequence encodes CASSEWGGPEYEQYV.

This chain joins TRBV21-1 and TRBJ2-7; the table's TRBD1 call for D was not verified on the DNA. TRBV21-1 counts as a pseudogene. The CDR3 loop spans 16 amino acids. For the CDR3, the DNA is TGTGCCAGCAGCATTAACCGGGACAAGGCTTGGGACAGTTTGGACTTC. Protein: CASSINRDKAWDSLDF.

Written as DNA, the CDR3 is TGTGCCAGCAGCTTCCCGGGTACTAATGAAAAACTGTTTTTT. Its protein product is CASSFPGTNEKLFF. This chain joins TRBV7-2 and TRBJ1-4; no clear D. Germline CDR1 is SGHTA and CDR2 is FQGNSA. The CDR3 length is 14 residues. Trimming stripped 3 bases from V and 2 bases from J, with 7 bases between.

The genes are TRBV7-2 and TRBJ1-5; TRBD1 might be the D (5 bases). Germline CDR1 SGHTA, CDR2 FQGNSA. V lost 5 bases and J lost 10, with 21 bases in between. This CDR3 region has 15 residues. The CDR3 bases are TGTGCCAGCAGCCCGGATCGGGGGGATTCAAGTCCCCAGCATTTT. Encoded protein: CASSPDRGDSSPQHF.

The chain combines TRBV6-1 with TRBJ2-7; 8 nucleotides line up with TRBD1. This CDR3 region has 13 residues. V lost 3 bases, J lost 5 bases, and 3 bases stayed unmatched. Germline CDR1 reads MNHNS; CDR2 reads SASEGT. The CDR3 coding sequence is TGTGCCAGCAGTGACAGGGGGCAGGACGAGCAGTACGTC. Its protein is CASSDRGQDEQYV.

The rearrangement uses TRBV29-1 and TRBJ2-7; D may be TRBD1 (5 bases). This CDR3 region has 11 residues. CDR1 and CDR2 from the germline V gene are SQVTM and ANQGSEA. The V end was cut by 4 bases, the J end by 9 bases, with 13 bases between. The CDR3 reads CSVGVRAGQYF. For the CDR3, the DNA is TGCAGCGTTGGCGTCAGGGCAGGGCAGTACTTC.

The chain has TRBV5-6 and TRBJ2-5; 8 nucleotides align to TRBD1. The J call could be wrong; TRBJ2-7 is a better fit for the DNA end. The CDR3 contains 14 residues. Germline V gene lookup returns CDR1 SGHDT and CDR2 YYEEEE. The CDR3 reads CASSATGAIHEQYF. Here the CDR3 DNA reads TGTGCCAGCAGCGCGACAGGGGCTATCCACGAGCAGTACTTC.

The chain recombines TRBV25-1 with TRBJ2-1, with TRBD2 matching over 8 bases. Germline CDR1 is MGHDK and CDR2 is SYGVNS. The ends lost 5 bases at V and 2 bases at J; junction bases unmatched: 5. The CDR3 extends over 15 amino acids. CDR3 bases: TGTGCCAGCAGTCGTAGCGGGGACACCTACAATGAGCAGTTCTTC. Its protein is CASSRSGDTYNEQFF.

The CDR3 sequence: CASSKGGELAGWNEQYV. CDR3 coding DNA: TGTGCCAGCAGCAAAGGAGGCGAACTAGCGGGATGGAACGAGCAGTACGTC. The rearrangement links TRBV21-1 to TRBJ2-7; TRBD2, as called in the table, went unchecked against the DNA. TRBV21-1 is a known pseudogene. This CDR3 is 17 amino acids long.

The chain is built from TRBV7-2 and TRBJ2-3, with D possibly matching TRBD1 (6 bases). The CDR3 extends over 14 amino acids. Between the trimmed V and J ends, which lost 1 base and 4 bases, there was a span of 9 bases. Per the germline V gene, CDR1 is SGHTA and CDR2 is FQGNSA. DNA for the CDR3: TGTGCCAGCAGCTTAGTCAGGGGAGCAGATACGCAGTATTTT. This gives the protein CASSLVRGADTQYF.

The CDR3 sequence: CATKTPNYGYTF. CDR3 bases: TGTGCCACCAAAACTCCTAACTATGGCTACACCTTC. The chain links TRBV5-8 to TRBJ1-2; D gene unclear. This CDR3 has 12 residues. From germline, CDR1 is SGHTS and CDR2 YDEGEE. Trimming stripped 9 bases from V and 0 bases from J, with 9 bases between.

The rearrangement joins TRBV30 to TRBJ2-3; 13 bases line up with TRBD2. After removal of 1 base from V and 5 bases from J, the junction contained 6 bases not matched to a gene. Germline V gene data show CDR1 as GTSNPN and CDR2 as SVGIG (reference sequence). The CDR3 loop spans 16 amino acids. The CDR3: CAWSAGLAGVGDTQYF. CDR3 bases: TGTGCCTGGAGTGCCGGACTAGCGGGAGTGGGAGATACGCAGTATTTT.